This T cell receptor beta chain emerged from a study of T cells after yellow fever vaccination. In germline, CDR1 is MNHEY, CDR2 SMNVEV (reference sequence). Trimming removed 0 bases from V and 3 bases from J; junction bases left unmatched: 1. The CDR3 length is 14 residues. One entry per CDR3 protein results from TCRdb running MiXCR on the 5' RACE reads. This sample has a few hundred thousand distinct CDR3 sequences, with around 3.9% found just once. The sequence was obtained from a man aged 18 to 29 who received the YFV17D yellow fever vaccine. The source was PBMCs, collected on the day of the yellow fever booster vaccination. The rearrangement uses TRBV27 and TRBJ1-1; 7 bases line up with TRBD1. The CDR3 DNA follows: TGTGCCAGCAGTTTATCAGGGGGCGACACTGAAGCTTTCTTT. Translating gives CASSLSGGDTEAFF.